These 28 T cell receptor beta chains share one sample of origin, sequenced in a study of molecular identifiers for immune sequencing clone quantification. MiXCR, applied by TCRdb to the PCR reads, yields one record per CDR3 protein. The table shows more than 450,000 distinct CDR3 sequences, with 20% to 25% occurring only once. The source material was naive CD8+ T cells from blood, with Jurkat cell RNA spiked in. The subset: FACS-sorted CD8+CD4-CCR7+CD45RA+ naive T cells. Source of these receptors: a human donor in good health. Some libraries in this study had Jurkat cell RNA spiked in.

This clonotype was found many times. This sequence joins TRBV7-9 and TRBJ2-3, with D perhaps TRBD2 (5 bases). This CDR3 has 14 amino acids. The germline V gene encodes CDR1 SEHNR and CDR2 FQNEAQ (reference sequence). V gave up 5 bases and J gave up 1 base, with 10 bases separating them. For the CDR3, the DNA is TGTGCCAGCAGCCCAGTCGGGGGCACAGATACGCAGTATTTT. Translating it yields CASSPVGGTDTQYF.

About this clonotype itself: One junction end disagrees with the germline gene, perhaps due to a read error. The chain has TRBV10-3 and TRBJ2-1; D is possibly TRBD1 or TRBD2 (7 bases each). CDR1 and CDR2 (germline): ENHRY, SYGVKD. This CDR3 has 18 residues. The CDR3 bases are TGTGCCATCAGTGCTCCGAGGGAGGGGGCGAGCTCCTACAATGAGCGGTTCTTC. Residues: CAISAPREGASSYNERFF.

The chain combines TRBV14 with TRBJ2-2; 7 nucleotides match TRBD1. This CDR3 has 18 residues. Germline assignment: CDR1 SGHDN and CDR2 FVKESK. J was trimmed by 4 bases and V by 6 bases; bases with no gene match: 17. The CDR3 coding sequence is TGTGCCAGCAGTCATTGGCCCGGAAGGACAGGAGGCACCGGGGAGCTGTTTTTT. This translates into CASSHWPGRTGGTGELFF.

The chain employs TRBV20-1 and TRBJ2-7; 10 nucleotides align to TRBD2. Losses at the gene ends were 4 bases for V and 4 bases for J; bases not matched to a gene: 10. Germline V gene data show CDR1 as DFQATT and CDR2 as SNEGSKA (reference sequence). The CDR3 contains 15 residues. The CDR3 loop reads CSATLLAGVGYEQYF. The DNA for the CDR3 is TGCAGTGCTACCCTCCTAGCGGGAGTAGGTTACGAGCAGTACTTC.

This clonotype was detected many times. The chain recombines TRBV11-2 with TRBJ2-1; D is undetermined. The germline V gene encodes CDR1 SGHAT and CDR2 FQNNGV. This CDR3 is 11 amino acids long. Trimming took 5 bases from V and 4 from J, leaving 3 bases between them. CDR3 nucleotides: TGTGCCAGCAGCCAATACAATGAGCAGTTCTTC. It is translated as CASSQYNEQFF.

On this clonotype: A read error may explain this, as a much larger clone is one base away. The V gene is TRBV20-1, the J gene TRBJ2-2; 14 positions match TRBD2. The CDR3 totals 17 residues. Germline-derived CDR1 and CDR2 are DFQATT and SNEGSKA (reference sequence). CDR3 nucleotides: TGCAGTGCTATTCCTCGGGGACTAGCGGGAGTAGGCGGGGAGCGGTTTTTT. Its translation: CSAIPRGLAGVGGERFF.

The chain employs TRBV27 and TRBJ2-7; no reliable D call. This CDR3 is 14 amino acids long. Per the germline V gene, CDR1 is MNHEY and CDR2 is SMNVEV (reference sequence). Trimming took off 3 bases at V and 2 bases at J, with 11 bases between the two ends. CDR3 protein: CASSFSAGAYEQYF. The CDR3 nucleotides are TGTGCCAGCAGTTTCTCGGCAGGAGCCTACGAGCAGTACTTC.

Regarding this clonotype: A much larger clone lies a single base off, so this may be a read error. The rearrangement links TRBV5-1 to TRBJ2-3; D is ambiguous. Germline lookup yields CDR1 SGHRS and CDR2 YFSETQ. The CDR3 extends over 12 amino acids. CDR3 sequence reads: CAGSPPSDTQYF. CDR3 nucleotides: TGCGCCGGCAGCCCCCCCTCAGATACGCAGTATTTT.

The chain carries TRBV6-2 or TRBV6-3 and TRBJ2-7; tentative D call: TRBD2 (6 bases). CDR1 is MNHEY, CDR2 SVGEGT, per germline. The CDR3 is made up of 14 amino acids. V gave up 6 bases and J gave up 3 bases, with 15 bases separating them. The CDR3 nucleotides are TGTGCCAGCAGCGGGAGCCCAGCGGACTACGAGCAGTACTTC. It encodes CASSGSPADYEQYF.

The rearrangement uses TRBV19 and TRBJ1-5; a possible D gene is TRBD1 (6 bases). Germline CDR1 reads LNHDA; CDR2 reads SQIVND (reference sequence). This CDR3 spans 17 amino acids. V lost 5 bases to trimming and J lost 4 bases, with 21 bases between them. In DNA form, the CDR3 reads TGTGCCAGTAGTGACCCACAGGGCGGGTTAGGGAATCAGCCCCAGCATTTT. The encoded protein is CASSDPQGGLGNQPQHF.

This clonotype occurred many times. CDR3 residues: CSVTAENTGELFF. CDR3 coding DNA: TGCAGCGTTACCGCCGAAAACACCGGGGAGCTGTTTTTT. V gene TRBV29-1 combines with J gene TRBJ2-2; D is unclear. Trimming stripped 5 bases from V and 2 bases from J, with 9 bases between. CDR3 length: 13 amino acids. Per the germline V gene, CDR1 is SQVTM and CDR2 is ANQGSEA.

On this clonotype: A much larger clone lies a single base off, so this may be a read error. V is TRBV4-1 and J is TRBJ2-1; 7 bases agree with TRBD1. Germline V gives CDR1 MGHRA, CDR2 YSYEKL. J was trimmed by 8 bases and V by 0 bases; bases with no gene match: 7. CDR3 length: 15 amino acids. The CDR3 nucleotides are TGCGCCAGCAGCCAAGATAGGGGGCCGAAGCATGAGCAGTTCTTC. Its translation: CASSQDRGPKHEQFF.

Turning to this clonotype: Since a much larger clone is just one base distant, this may be a read error. The chain employs TRBV30 and TRBJ1-2; possible D gene TRBD1, 5 bases. Per germline, CDR1 GTSNPN and CDR2 SVGIG (reference sequence). The CDR3 is made up of 11 amino acids. V was trimmed by 1 base and J by 6 bases, leaving 6 bases between them. This chain's CDR3 is CAWSEGDGYTF. The CDR3 DNA reads TGTGCCTGGAGTGAAGGGGATGGCTACACCTTC.

The chain carries TRBV5-6 and TRBJ2-5, with TRBD1 matching 9 bases. Trimming removed 0 bases from V and 3 bases from J; junction bases left unmatched: 6. The V gene's germline CDR1 is SGHDT and CDR2 YYEEEE. The CDR3 is 16 residues long. The DNA for the CDR3 is TGTGCCAGCAGCTTGGTACGGACAGGGGAAGAAGAGACCCAGTACTTC. Translated: CASSLVRTGEEETQYF.

This clonotype was counted between two and nine times. This rearrangement joins TRBV27 to TRBJ2-1, with D maybe TRBD1 (6 bases). The V gene's germline CDR1 is MNHEY and CDR2 SMNVEV (reference sequence). The CDR3 is 14 amino acids. The V and J ends lost 5 bases and 8 bases respectively, with 16 bases between them. The CDR3 sequence is CASSPALAGDEQFF. CDR3 nucleotides: TGTGCCAGCAGTCCCGCGCTAGCAGGGGATGAGCAGTTCTTC.

Concerning this clonotype: Likely a read error: the CDR3 ends without its conserved phenylalanine or tryptophan. J is TRBJ2-5 and V is TRBV28; D could derive from TRBD1 or TRBD2 (5 bases each). The CDR3 is 16 residues long. V lost 5 bases and J lost 2, with 18 bases in between. The germline gives CDR1 MDHEN, CDR2 SYDVKM. The CDR3 here is CASSPRVGTPQETQYL. CDR3 nucleotides: TGTGCCAGCAGTCCAAGGGTAGGGACCCCACAAGAGACCCAGTACCTC.

The sample holds many counts of this clonotype. The gene calls are TRBV19 and TRBJ1-2; D is perhaps TRBD1 (5 bases). This CDR3 has 15 residues. V was pared by 1 base and J by 3 bases, with 12 bases between. The germline gives CDR1 LNHDA, CDR2 SQIVND (reference sequence). CDR3 sequence (DNA): TGTGCCAGTAGTATAGCCGGGGACGGCTACTATGGCTACACCTTC. As protein: CASSIAGDGYYGYTF.

This clonotype was counted many times. This chain uses TRBV7-2 with TRBJ2-4; D is unresolved. Germline V lookup: CDR1 SGHTA, CDR2 FQGNSA. V lost 6 bases and J 8 bases, leaving 20 bases between the germline ends. The CDR3 consists of 15 residues. CDR3: CASRLTSIGLDIQYF. Written as DNA, the CDR3 is TGTGCCAGCAGGTTAACCAGTATCGGTTTGGACATTCAGTACTTC.

This clonotype has a count of ten or more. The chain has TRBV2 and TRBJ2-2; a possible D gene is TRBD2 (7 bases). CDR3 size: 15 residues. CDR1 and CDR2 (germline): SNHLY, FYNNEI. The V end was cut by 2 bases, the J end by 4 bases, with 11 bases between. The CDR3 protein is CASSESGGGTGELFF. Written as DNA, the CDR3 is TGTGCCAGCAGTGAATCGGGGGGCGGCACCGGGGAGCTGTTTTTT.

In its sample, this clonotype was seen many times. This chain links TRBV7-8 with TRBJ2-3; D may correspond to TRBD1 or TRBD2 (6 bases each). The germline V and J ends were trimmed by 4 bases and 7 bases, with 15 bases remaining between them. CDR3 length: 14 amino acids. Germline V gene sequence: CDR1 SGHVS, CDR2 FQNEAQ. The CDR3 bases are TGTGCCAGCAGCTCGCCGGGAGACAGGTATACGCAGTATTTT. Translated, it gives CASSSPGDRYTQYF. Supplemented by reference TRBV7-8 and TRBJ2-3, the full variable domain reads GAGVSQSPRYKVAKRGQDVALRCDPISGHVSLFWYQQALGQGPEFLTYFQNEAQLDKSGLPSDRFFAERPEGSVSTLKIQRTQQEDSAVYLCASSSPGDRYTQYFGPGTRLTVL.

There are many counts of this clonotype. The chain recombines TRBV7-8 with TRBJ2-3; no clear D gene. Germline V gene lookup returns CDR1 SGHVS and CDR2 FQNEAQ. The length of the CDR3 is 11 residues. The germline V and J ends were trimmed by 5 bases and 10 bases, with 10 bases remaining between them. The CDR3 DNA reads as TGTGCCAGCAGCGTTGGATTGTCGCAGTATTTT. Its protein product is CASSVGLSQYF.

This clonotype was picked up many times. J is TRBJ2-7 and V is TRBV27, with D possibly being TRBD1 (6 bases). With 2 bases removed from V and 6 bases from J, the gap between germline ends came to 11 bases. CDR3 length: 13 residues. Germline values: CDR1 MNHEY, CDR2 SMNVEV (reference sequence). Here the CDR3 reads CASSLGYRAEQYF. DNA for the CDR3: TGTGCCAGCAGTTTAGGGTACAGGGCCGAGCAGTACTTC.

The sample holds many counts of this clonotype. The chain links TRBV14 to TRBJ1-1; unclear D gene. Germline V lookup: CDR1 SGHDN, CDR2 FVKESK. The CDR3 is made up of 12 amino acids. V lost 0 bases and J lost 7, with 6 bases in between. Here the CDR3 reads CASSQEYSEAFF. The CDR3 DNA sequence: TGTGCCAGCAGCCAAGAGTACAGTGAAGCTTTCTTT.

V gene TRBV30 combines with J gene TRBJ1-5; TRBD1 matches at 9 bases. V gave up 4 bases and J gave up 4 bases; unmatched junction bases: 5. The CDR3 is 14 amino acids. Germline V lookup: CDR1 GTSNPN, CDR2 SVGIG (reference sequence). Here the CDR3 reads CAWNRGQGNQPQHF. The CDR3 DNA reads as TGTGCCTGGAACCGGGGACAGGGTAATCAGCCCCAGCATTTT.

Details on this clonotype: Its ends do not fully match the called genes, so a read error is possible. The V gene is TRBV19, the J gene TRBJ2-3; D might be TRBD1 or TRBD2, each matching 5 bases. Germline values: CDR1 LNHDA, CDR2 SQIVND (reference sequence). This CDR3 comprises 16 residues. The CDR3 DNA follows: TGTGTCAGTAGTATATCCAGCTCCTGGGGGACAGATACGCAGTATTTT. It translates to CVSSISSSWGTDTQYF.

The chain couples TRBV27 to TRBJ2-5; 10 bases match TRBD2. V was clipped by 1 base and J by 2 bases; unmatched bases: 1. Germline assignment: CDR1 MNHEY and CDR2 SMNVEV (reference sequence). This CDR3 comprises 15 residues. The DNA for the CDR3 is TGTGCCAGCAGTTTATGGACTAGCGGACAAGAGACCCAGTACTTC. It is translated as CASSLWTSGQETQYF.

This clonotype was recorded many times. The chain is built from TRBV5-1 and TRBJ2-7, with D unclear. The CDR3 length is 14 residues. The germline V gene encodes CDR1 SGHRS and CDR2 YFSETQ. Trimming took off 0 bases at V and 5 bases at J, with 12 bases between the two ends. CDR3 loop: CASSLALASHEQYF. The CDR3 DNA follows: TGCGCCAGCAGCTTGGCCCTGGCGTCCCACGAGCAGTACTTC. Full variable domain (missing parts from reference TRBV5-1 and TRBJ2-7): KAGVTQTPRYLIKTRGQQVTLSCSPISGHRSVSWYQQTPGQGLQFLFEYFSETQRNKGNFPGRFSGRQFSNSRSEMNVSTLELGDSALYLCASSLALASHEQYFGPGTRLTVT.

V is TRBV2 and J is TRBJ1-1, with D unresolved. The CDR3 totals 15 residues. The V gene's germline CDR1 is SNHLY and CDR2 FYNNEI. V lost 1 base and J 1 base, leaving 10 bases between the germline ends. CDR3 coding DNA: TGTGCCAGCAGTGAAGTTGGCCGGGGGAACACTGAAGCTTTCTTT. Its protein product is CASSEVGRGNTEAFF.